This T cell receptor (beta chain) was sequenced for a study of post-analysis software for immune sequencing data. General study findings and limits: Five or six TRBV segments, TRBV5-6, TRBV5-1 and TRBV20-1 among them, were found more frequent in patients than controls.

Turning to this clonotype: The antigen is undetermined.

The library was made from cDNA and included unique molecular identifiers. There were roughly 0.95 to 11 million T cells, and 480,000 or so cDNA molecules came from them. One entry per CDR3 protein, called by TCRdb with MiXCR from the PCR reads. The sample lists over 250,000 distinct CDR3 sequences, roughly a third occurring once. The CDR3 consists of 14 residues. Germline V gene lookup returns CDR1 SGHRS and CDR2 YFSETQ. Losses at the gene ends were 1 base for V and 9 bases for J; bases not matched to a gene: 10. This chain joins TRBV5-1 and TRBJ2-7; 7 bases agree with TRBD2. Sequenced material: blood. The TCR originated in a girl between 10 and 17 years old with multiple sclerosis. The CDR3 region is CASSLRGSLSGQYF. CDR3 bases: TGCGCCAGCAGCTTGCGCGGGAGCCTCAGTGGGCAGTACTTC.